This passage covers 22 T cell receptor beta chains from one sample sequenced in a study of blood T cell repertoires in COVID-19. Sequencing was performed with immunoSEQ multiplex PCR; in TCRdb, only in-frame clones are kept and a portion is missing. The sample records fewer than 70,000 clones, approximately 80% being singletons. Sequenced: peripheral blood. Receptors originate from a woman aged 60 to 75 with acute or convalescent COVID-19.

The rearrangement links TRBV7-3 to TRBJ1-2; D is uncertain. The germline gives CDR1 SGHTA, CDR2 FQGTGA. Deletions cut 5 bases from V and 6 bases from J, with 13 bases between. The CDR3 length is 13 residues. The CDR3, as DNA: TGTGCCAGCAGCCCCTTTGTCGGTGATGGCTACACCTTC. Protein product: CASSPFVGDGYTF.

The chain uses TRBV2 and TRBJ1-4; 8 bases fit TRBD1. Trimming took 5 bases from V and 7 from J; bases not matched to a gene: 6. Germline V gene lookup returns CDR1 SNHLY and CDR2 FYNNEI. This CDR3 has 14 residues. CDR3 sequence reads: CASSPDRGGEKLFF. The CDR3 bases are TGTGCCAGCAGTCCAGACAGGGGCGGTGAAAAACTGTTTTTT.

The V call is TRBV30, the J call TRBJ1-5, with a possible D match to TRBD1 (6 bases). CDR3 size: 15 residues. Germline V gene lookup returns CDR1 GTSNPN and CDR2 SVGIG (reference sequence). The V end lost 0 bases, the J end lost 6 bases, and 15 bases lay between the germline ends. The CDR3 sequence is CAWSVTGSMGQPQHF. The CDR3 DNA reads as TGTGCCTGGAGTGTCACAGGGAGTATGGGTCAGCCCCAGCATTTT.

The chain has TRBV6-1 and TRBJ2-7, with TRBD2 matching 10 bases. CDR3 length equals 16 residues. CDR1 is MNHNS and CDR2 is SASEGT in the germline V gene. V was pared by 1 base and J by 3 bases, with 6 bases of the junction left unmatched. CDR3 nucleotides: TGTGCCAGCAGTGAAGTGGTTCTAGCGGGGGTCTACGAGCAGTACTTC. Amino acids: CASSEVVLAGVYEQYF.

The chain joins TRBV12-3 or TRBV12-4 to TRBJ2-7, with a tentative D call TRBD1 (5 bases). The CDR3 runs 13 residues. Trimming removed 5 bases from V and 2 bases from J, with 10 bases in between. DNA of the CDR3: TGTGCCAGCAGTAAGACAGTGCCCTACGAGCAGTACTTC. Its translation is CASSKTVPYEQYF.

This chain links TRBV3-1 (or the pseudogene TRBV3-2) with TRBJ2-3, with 11 bases identical to TRBD1. Germline trimming cut 4 bases from V and 4 bases from J; bases unmatched to any gene: 4. Germline lookup yields CDR1 LGHDT and CDR2 YNNKEL (reference sequence). The CDR3 is 15 amino acids. In DNA, the CDR3 is TGTGCCAGCAGCCCCGGGACAGGGGGTGCAGATACGCAGTATTTT. Translation: CASSPGTGGADTQYF.

This chain connects TRBV4-2 to TRBJ2-3, with D maybe TRBD2 (5 bases). Per the germline V gene, CDR1 is LGHNA and CDR2 is YNFKEQ. The CDR3 consists of 16 residues. Trimming left V 1 base short and J 2 bases short, with 13 bases between. The CDR3 bases are TGTGCCAGCAGCCAAGGGTCAAGCGGCTTCACAGATACGCAGTATTTT. Residues: CASSQGSSGFTDTQYF.

CDR3 coding DNA: TGTGCCAGCAGTGGCCCCGGGACTAGCGGGGGTTCGGGGACAGATACGCAGTATTTT. Residues: CASSGPGTSGGSGTDTQYF. V usage is TRBV2 and J usage is TRBJ2-3; 14 nucleotides line up with TRBD2. The trim removed 4 bases at V and 3 bases at J, leaving 12 bases unmatched. Per the germline V gene, CDR1 is SNHLY and CDR2 is FYNNEI. The length of the CDR3 is 19 residues.

The gene calls are TRBV7-9 and TRBJ1-4; 7 bases are shared with TRBD1. With V trimmed by 2 bases and J by 2 bases, 2 bases remained unmatched. CDR3 length equals 15 residues. Germline lookup yields CDR1 SEHNR and CDR2 FQNEAQ (reference sequence). CDR3 in amino acids: CASSLKGATNEKLFF. In DNA form, the CDR3 reads TGTGCCAGCAGCTTAAAGGGGGCCACTAATGAAAAACTGTTTTTT.

The chain combines TRBV19 with TRBJ1-4; 8 nucleotides match TRBD1. After removal of 5 bases from V and 6 bases from J, the junction contained 11 bases not matched to a gene. The CDR3 contains 16 residues. The germline V gene encodes CDR1 LNHDA and CDR2 SQIVND (reference sequence). CDR3 DNA sequence: TGTGCCAGTAGTGATCGACCAGGGGGCGCTTATGAAAAACTGTTTTTT. Its translation is CASSDRPGGAYEKLFF.

This chain connects TRBV4-1 to TRBJ2-2, with 12 positions matching TRBD2. This CDR3 has 16 amino acids. Germline V CDR1 and CDR2: MGHRA, YSYEKL. After removal of 5 bases from V and 8 bases from J, the junction contained 9 bases not matched to a gene. CDR3 amino acids: CASSSGLAGGLGELFF. CDR3 bases: TGCGCCAGCAGCTCCGGGCTAGCGGGGGGGCTTGGGGAGCTGTTTTTT.

The V call is TRBV24-1, the J call TRBJ2-3; TRBD2 is a possible D gene (6 bases). Germline loops: CDR1 KGHDR, CDR2 SFDVKD. V shed 4 bases and J shed 4 bases, with 17 bases lying between them. CDR3 length equals 16 residues. CDR3 in DNA: TGTGCCACCAGTGAGCCTCGCGGGATTGGTCCAGATACGCAGTATTTT. Its translation: CATSEPRGIGPDTQYF.

The chain has TRBV9 and TRBJ2-3, with TRBD1 matching over 7 bases. The length of the CDR3 is 15 residues. J lost 1 base, V lost 5 bases, and 7 bases had no gene match. Germline CDR1 SGDLS, CDR2 YYNGEE. The DNA for the CDR3 is TGTGCCAGCAGAGCCATTGGACAGGGCACAGATACGCAGTATTTT. Its translation is CASRAIGQGTDTQYF.

The rearrangement links TRBV14 to TRBJ1-6; 7 bases agree with TRBD1. Germline V lookup: CDR1 SGHDN, CDR2 FVKESK. This CDR3 comprises 13 residues. The junction had 2 bases not matched to a gene; V was cut back by 3 bases and J by 9 bases. CDR3 DNA: TGTGCCAGCAGCCAGAGACAGGGTTCACCCCTCCACTTT. Its protein product is CASSQRQGSPLHF.

The chain has TRBV5-5 and TRBJ1-6, with D perhaps matching TRBD1 (6 bases). Germline CDR1 is SGHKS and CDR2 is YYEKEE (reference sequence). This CDR3 region has 14 residues. V lost 3 bases to trimming and J lost 5 bases, with 9 bases between them. CDR3 residues: CASSSQGNNSPLHF. CDR3 coding DNA: TGTGCCAGCAGCTCACAGGGAAATAATTCACCCCTCCACTTT.

The V call is TRBV7-9, the J call TRBJ1-1; D unclear. V shed 5 bases and J shed 0 bases, with 10 bases lying between them. CDR3 length equals 14 residues. Germline V CDR1 and CDR2: SEHNR, FQNEAQ (reference sequence). The CDR3 sequence is CASSPGPLNTEAFF. The CDR3 DNA reads as TGTGCCAGCAGCCCCGGTCCGCTGAACACTGAAGCTTTCTTT.

J is TRBJ1-2 and V is TRBV25-1; a possible D gene is TRBD1 (5 bases). Trimming stripped 4 bases from V and 6 bases from J, with 12 bases between. Per germline, CDR1 MGHDK and CDR2 SYGVNS. The CDR3 totals 13 residues. In nucleotides, the CDR3 is TGTGCCAGCAGTGCCTTCGGGGGAGATGGCTACACCTTC. Translating it yields CASSAFGGDGYTF.

The chain uses TRBV11-1 and TRBJ2-7, with unresolved D. V lost 1 base, J lost 3 bases, and 7 bases lay in between. This CDR3 has 13 residues. CDR1 and CDR2 from the germline V gene are SGHAT and FQDESV (reference sequence). DNA of the CDR3: TGTGCCAGCAGCTTAGGTGGCAGCTACGAGCAGTACTTC. Its protein is CASSLGGSYEQYF.

The chain uses TRBV12-3 or TRBV12-4 and TRBJ1-1; D gene unclear. Trimming took off 4 bases at V and 8 bases at J, with 8 bases between the two ends. CDR3 size: 11 residues. The CDR3 bases are TGTGCCAGCAGTTCCTGGGAGGAAGCTTTCTTT. Protein: CASSSWEEAFF.

This chain links TRBV2 with TRBJ2-2; D is unclear. CDR3 length equals 16 residues. Germline CDR1 is SNHLY and CDR2 is FYNNEI. Trimming removed 3 bases at V and 3 bases at J, with 14 bases between. CDR3 coding DNA: TGTGCCAGCAGTGAGCAGGATCCTACCTACACCGGGGAGCTGTTTTTT. It codes for CASSEQDPTYTGELFF.

The chain is built from TRBV30 and TRBJ2-7, with TRBD1 matching 9 bases. Unmatched junction bases numbered 7, after V lost 3 bases and J lost 7 bases. The V gene's germline CDR1 is GTSNPN and CDR2 SVGIG (reference sequence). CDR3 size: 13 residues. CDR3 sequence reads: CAWSGTGLGEQYF. CDR3 coding DNA: TGTGCCTGGAGCGGGACAGGGCTGGGGGAGCAGTACTTC. Combining the CDR3 with reference TRBV30 and TRBJ2-7 gives the whole variable domain SQTIHQWPATLVQPVGSPLSLECTVEGTSNPNLYWYRQAAGRGLQLLFYSVGIGQISSEVPQNLSASRPQDRQFILSSKKLLLSDSGFYLCAWSGTGLGEQYFGPGTRLTVT.

The chain carries TRBV10-1 and TRBJ2-3, with TRBD1 identical over 7 bases. The CDR3 has 16 residues. Trimming cost V 0 bases and J 2 bases; bases outside gene matches: 5. Germline V gene sequence: CDR1 WNHNN, CDR2 SYGVQD (reference sequence). The CDR3 nucleotides are TGCGCCAGCAGTGAGTCGTTCGGACAGGCCACAGATACGCAGTATTTT. As protein: CASSESFGQATDTQYF.